This entry describes one T cell receptor beta chain. In the study's own analysis: Estimated nucleated cell counts came from reference gene primer amplification. Here immunoSEQ multiplex PCR was the method, and the copy in TCRdb shows in-frame clones only, minus some. V and J calls and clone size come straight from that table; D and trimming were deduced from the DNA. The data hold about 190,000 clones, with 75% to 90% observed a single time. The sample comes from a study of blood T cell repertoires in COVID-19. The J segment lost 5 bases and the V segment lost 0 bases, leaving 7 bases of the junction unmatched. CDR3 size: 16 residues. Germline CDR1 reads LNHDA; CDR2 reads SQIVND (reference sequence).

Source material: peripheral blood. The TCR originated in a man aged 25-45 years with acute or convalescent COVID-19. This rearrangement joins TRBV19 to TRBJ2-3; 8 bases agree with TRBD2. CDR3 sequence (DNA): TGTGCCAGTAGTATAGATCTTTCTCGGGGGGGAGATACGCAGTATTTT. Translating it yields CASSIDLSRGGDTQYF.